This TCR beta chain was retrieved from a study of blood T cells in healthy people across ages. Comments on this clonotype: Its matching antigen is unknown.

PCR was performed a second time for about 7 to 11 cycles using a sample-barcoded 5' primer and a J-beta primer mix. Each CDR3 protein gets one entry after TCRdb re-called the 5' RACE reads with MiXCR. The sample includes roughly 800,000 distinct CDR3 sequences, around a quarter seen only once; the top ten take less than 3.5%. Whole-study findings and limits: Roughly linearly, TCR beta diversity per million T cells fell as age increased.

J lost 4 bases, V lost 5 bases, and 7 bases had no gene match. Germline V gene sequence: CDR1 SGHRS, CDR2 YFSETQ. This CDR3 region has 15 residues. Total RNA extracted from each sample amounted to at least 6 micrograms. The same specimen was also included in a second study, on T cells of mothers and their children. This second study says: Related mother-child pairs showed slightly higher but non-significant overlap than unrelated pairs.

The genes are TRBV5-1 and TRBJ2-1; 9 nucleotides agree with TRBD1. The source of this sequence is a boy younger than 18 in good health. Input material: blood. CDR3 sequence (DNA): TGCGCCAGCAGGCCAACAGGGGGCGCGTACAATGAGCAGTTCTTC. It encodes CASRPTGGAYNEQFF.